A selection of T cell receptor beta chains follows, all from one sample in a study of control samples from healthy donors and cancer patients. Sequencing was performed with immunoSEQ multiplex PCR; in TCRdb, only in-frame clones are kept and a portion is missing. The data contain about 49,000 clones, 65% to 90% of them singletons. The specimen sequenced was PBMCs. The receptors come from a woman aged 50 to 60 with lung cancer. The CDR3 runs from the conserved cysteine through the conserved F or W. A D gene is named only where the DNA matches it firmly. Clone size is given for some rows only: seen once, a few or many times, or a class if the clone is expanded.

clone_size | j_call | v_call | d_call | cdr3_length | cdr3_nt | cdr3_aa
NA | TRBJ1-6 | TRBV4-3 | NA | 14 | TGCGCCAGCAGCCAAGACCCTTGGACAGCACTCCTCCACTTT | CASSQDPWTALLHF
NA | TRBJ1-1 | TRBV7-9 | NA | 15 | TGTGCCAGCAGCCCCGAATGGGGAGGGAACACTGAAGCTTTCTTT | CASSPEWGGNTEAFF
NA | TRBJ1-2 | TRBV7-3 | NA | 13 | TGTGCCAGCAGCCCGACAGCTAACTATGGCTACACCTTC | CASSPTANYGYTF
NA | TRBJ2-3 | TRBV7-9 | TRBD2 | 16 | TGTGCCAGCAGCTTAGTACCCCGGGGGGGCCCAGATACGCAGTATTTT | CASSLVPRGGPDTQYF
NA | TRBJ1-1 | TRBV5-1 | NA | 15 | TGCGCCAGCAGTCCCCACGAAGGGGGGCGGACTGAAGCTTTCTTT | CASSPHEGGRTEAFF
medium-sized | TRBJ2-5 | TRBV12-3/TRBV12-4 | NA | 13 | TGTGCCAGCAGTTTCCGGGGGTGGGAGACCCAGTACTTC | CASSFRGWETQYF
NA | TRBJ1-1 | TRBV3-1/TRBV3-2 | TRBD1 | 12 | TGTGCCAGCAGCTCGGGACAGGGTGAAGCTTTCTTT | CASSSGQGEAFF
NA | TRBJ1-5 | TRBV19 | NA | 15 | TGTGCCAGTAGTATAGACGACGGGGAGGGTCAGCCCCAGCATTTT | CASSIDDGEGQPQHF
few | TRBJ1-4 | TRBV24-1 | NA | 17 | TGTGCCACCAGTGATTCGCAAAGGGGGGGGCGGGCTGAAAAACTGTTTTTT | CATSDSQRGGRAEKLFF
once | TRBJ1-5 | TRBV7-2 | NA | 14 | TGTGCCAGCAGCCCCCCGGGGCGCAATCAGCCCCAGCATTTT | CASSPPGRNQPQHF
NA | TRBJ1-1 | TRBV9 | NA | 13 | TGTGCCAGCAGCGCAACAGTTAACACTGAAGCTTTCTTT | CASSATVNTEAFF
NA | TRBJ2-6 | TRBV27 | TRBD1 | 18 | TGTGCCAGCAGTTTACAAACAGGGGGCAGCTCTGGGGCCAACGTCCTGACTTTC | CASSLQTGGSSGANVLTF
NA | TRBJ1-1 | TRBV19 | TRBD1 | 16 | TGTGCCAGTAGCACCCCGCTACAGGGGGCGAACACTGAAGCTTTCTTT | CASSTPLQGANTEAFF
NA | TRBJ1-5 | TRBV28 | TRBD1 | 16 | TGTGCCAGCAGTTCGACAGGGGGCTCTAGCAATCAGCCCCAGCATTTT | CASSSTGGSSNQPQHF